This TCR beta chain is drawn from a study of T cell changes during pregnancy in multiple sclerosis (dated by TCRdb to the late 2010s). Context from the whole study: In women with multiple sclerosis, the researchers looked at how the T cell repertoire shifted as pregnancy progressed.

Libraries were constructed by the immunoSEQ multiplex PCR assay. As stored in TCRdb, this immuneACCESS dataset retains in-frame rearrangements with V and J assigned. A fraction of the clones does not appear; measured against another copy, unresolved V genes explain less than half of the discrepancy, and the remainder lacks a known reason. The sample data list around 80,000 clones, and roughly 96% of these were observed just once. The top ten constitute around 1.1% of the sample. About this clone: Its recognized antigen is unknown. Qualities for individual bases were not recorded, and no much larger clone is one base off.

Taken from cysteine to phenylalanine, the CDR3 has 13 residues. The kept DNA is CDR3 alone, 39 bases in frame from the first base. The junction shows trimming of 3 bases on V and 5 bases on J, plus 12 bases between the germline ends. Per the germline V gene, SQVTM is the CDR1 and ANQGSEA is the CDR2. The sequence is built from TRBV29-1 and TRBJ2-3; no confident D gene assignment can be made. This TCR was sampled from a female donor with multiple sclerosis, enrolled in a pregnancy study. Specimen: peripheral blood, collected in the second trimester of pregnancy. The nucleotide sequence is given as TGCAGCGTTGAGGAACTACTCCGAGATACGCAGTATTTT. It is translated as CSVEELLRDTQYF.